The sequence of this TCR beta chain was determined in a study of blood T cell repertoires in COVID-19. Study overall: Samples taken during acute and convalescent COVID-19 were collected in the United States, Italy and Spain. T cells, B-cell-depleted T cells, or PBMCs supplied cDNA or gDNA.

This clone was seen ten or more times. As originally analysed: Nucleated cell counts were estimated from reference gene primer amplification. The protocol was immunoSEQ multiplex PCR, while the TCRdb copy is restricted to in-frame clones and leaves out a portion. V and J calls and clone size come straight from that table; D and trimming were deduced from the DNA. The sample lists around 190,000 clones; 70% to 80% were seen once. Germline V gene lookup returns CDR1 MNHEY and CDR2 SVGAGI. The CDR3 runs to 12 residues. The V and J ends lost 6 bases and 6 bases respectively, with 6 bases between them. The receptor was derived from a woman aged 45-59 years with acute or convalescent COVID-19. The sample taken for sequencing was peripheral blood. The V and J genes are TRBV6-5 and TRBJ1-6; weak D call: TRBD1 (5 bases). The CDR3 DNA reads TGTGCCAGCAGGGGACTTAATTCACCCCTCCACTTT. Translating it yields CASRGLNSPLHF.